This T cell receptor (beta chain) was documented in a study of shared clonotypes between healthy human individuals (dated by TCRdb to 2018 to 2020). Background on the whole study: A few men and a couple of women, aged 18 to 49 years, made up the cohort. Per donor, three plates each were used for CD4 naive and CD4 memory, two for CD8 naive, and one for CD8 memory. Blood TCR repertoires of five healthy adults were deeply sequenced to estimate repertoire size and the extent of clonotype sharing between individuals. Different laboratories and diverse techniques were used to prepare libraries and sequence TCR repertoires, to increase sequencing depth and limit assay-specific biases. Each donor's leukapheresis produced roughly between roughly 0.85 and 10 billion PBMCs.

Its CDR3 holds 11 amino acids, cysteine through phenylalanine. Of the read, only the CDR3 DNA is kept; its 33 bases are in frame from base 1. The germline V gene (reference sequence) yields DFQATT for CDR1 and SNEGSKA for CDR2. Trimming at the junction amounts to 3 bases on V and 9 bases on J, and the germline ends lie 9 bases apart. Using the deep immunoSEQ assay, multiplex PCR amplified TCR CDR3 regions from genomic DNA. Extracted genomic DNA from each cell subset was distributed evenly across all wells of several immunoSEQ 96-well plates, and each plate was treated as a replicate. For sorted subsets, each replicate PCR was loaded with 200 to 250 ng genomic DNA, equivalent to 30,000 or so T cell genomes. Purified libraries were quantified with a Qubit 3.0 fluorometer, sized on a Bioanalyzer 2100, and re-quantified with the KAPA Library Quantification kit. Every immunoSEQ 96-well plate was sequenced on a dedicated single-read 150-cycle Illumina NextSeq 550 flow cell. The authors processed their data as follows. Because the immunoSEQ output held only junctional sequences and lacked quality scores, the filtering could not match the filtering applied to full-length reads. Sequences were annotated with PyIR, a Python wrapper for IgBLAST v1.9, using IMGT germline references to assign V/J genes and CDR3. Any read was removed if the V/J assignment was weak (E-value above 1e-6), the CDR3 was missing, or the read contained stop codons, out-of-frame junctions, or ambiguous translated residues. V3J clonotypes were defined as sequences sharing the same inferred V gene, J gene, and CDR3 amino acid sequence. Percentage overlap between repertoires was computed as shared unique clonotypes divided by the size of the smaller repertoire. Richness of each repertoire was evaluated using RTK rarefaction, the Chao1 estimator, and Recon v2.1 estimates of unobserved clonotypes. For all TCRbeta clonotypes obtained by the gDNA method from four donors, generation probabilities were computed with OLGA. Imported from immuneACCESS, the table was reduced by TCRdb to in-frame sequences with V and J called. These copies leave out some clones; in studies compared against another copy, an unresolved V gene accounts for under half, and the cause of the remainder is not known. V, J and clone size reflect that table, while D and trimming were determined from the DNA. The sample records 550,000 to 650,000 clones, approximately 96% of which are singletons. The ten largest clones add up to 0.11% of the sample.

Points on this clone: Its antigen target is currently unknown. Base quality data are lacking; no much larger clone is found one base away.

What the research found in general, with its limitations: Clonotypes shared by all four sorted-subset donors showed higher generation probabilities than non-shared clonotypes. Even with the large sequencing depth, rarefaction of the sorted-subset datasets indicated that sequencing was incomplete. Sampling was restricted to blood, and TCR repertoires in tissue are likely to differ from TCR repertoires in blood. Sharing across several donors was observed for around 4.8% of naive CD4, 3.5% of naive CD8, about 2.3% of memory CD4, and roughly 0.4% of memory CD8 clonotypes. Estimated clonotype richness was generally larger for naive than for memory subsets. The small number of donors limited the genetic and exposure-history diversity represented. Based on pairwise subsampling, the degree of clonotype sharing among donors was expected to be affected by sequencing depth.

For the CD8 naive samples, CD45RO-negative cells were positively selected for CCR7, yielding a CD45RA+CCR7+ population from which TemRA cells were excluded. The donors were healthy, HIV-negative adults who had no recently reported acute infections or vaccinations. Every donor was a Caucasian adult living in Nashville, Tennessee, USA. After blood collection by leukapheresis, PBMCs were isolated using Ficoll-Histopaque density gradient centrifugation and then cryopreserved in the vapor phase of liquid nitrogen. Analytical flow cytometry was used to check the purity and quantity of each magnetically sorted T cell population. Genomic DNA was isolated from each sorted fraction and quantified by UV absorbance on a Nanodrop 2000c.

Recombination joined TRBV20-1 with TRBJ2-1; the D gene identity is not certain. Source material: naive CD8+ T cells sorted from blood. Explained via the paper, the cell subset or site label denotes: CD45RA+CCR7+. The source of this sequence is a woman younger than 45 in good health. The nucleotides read TGCAGTGCTAGCCCCTTCGGTGAGCAGTTCTTC. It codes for CSASPFGEQFF.